This TCR beta chain came from a study of vaccination and CD4 T cells after COVID-19. Background on the study: Cultures designated as controls were supplied with a CEFX pool, an HIV-1 Nef pool, or no peptide. Findings and limits, study-wide: The authors studied relatively few convalescent patients and analyzed no early post-infection timepoints.

This CDR3 is built from 14 residues. Looked up from germline, CDR1 is LGHNA and CDR2 is YNFKEQ. V shed 4 bases, J shed 8 bases, and the junction held 8 bases outside the gene matches. The Oncomine TCR Beta short-read assay sequenced DNA from cultured CD4+ T cells. TCRdb independently ran MiXCR on the PCR reads; one entry per CDR3 protein. This sample yields 15,000 to 20,000 distinct CDR3 sequences, of which under 55% are seen a single time; approximately 15% belongs to the top ten. This clonotype has a single count. Its antigen is unknown. Time point here: late sampling 161 to 241 days after vaccination in a few convalescent patients. Treatment denoted: roughly 10-day PBMC culture with coronavirus spike peptide pools or control peptides (ViraFEST assay). Per well, 2 million to 2.5 million PBMCs were cultured in the presence of around 9.4 IU/ml IL-2 and around 9.5 ug/ml peptide pools.

The rearrangement joins TRBV4-2 to TRBJ1-2, with 9 bases matching TRBD1. This sequence originates from a human donor who had recovered from COVID-19. Sequences were derived from CD4+ T cells from blood, cultured in vitro, sampled about 7 months after SARS-CoV-2 vaccination. The CDR3 DNA follows: TGTGCCAGCAGCCTTGGGGACAGGGTCGGAGGCTACACCTTC. The encoded protein is CASSLGDRVGGYTF.